A single sample gave rise to the 14 T cell receptor beta chains below, sequenced in a study of CD8 T cells in ankylosing spondylitis. One entry per CDR3 protein results from TCRdb running MiXCR on the 5' RACE reads. The data show 700,000 or so distinct CDR3 sequences, 19% seen once. These TCRs' antigens remain unknown. Study results and caveats: One TCR beta motif, made up of roughly eight highly homologous variants, appeared characteristic of ankylosing spondylitis blood.

Sample: blood, either unsorted or a sorted T cell fraction (not recorded which). These receptors all stem from a male donor with ankylosing spondylitis.

As to this clonotype: The CDR3 carries no conserved terminal phenylalanine or tryptophan, so it likely arises from a read error. The gene calls are TRBV24-1 and TRBJ2-2; TRBD2 aligns across 8 bases. CDR3 length: 17 amino acids. Germline V CDR1 and CDR2: KGHDR, SFDVKD. The junction had 9 bases not matched to a gene; V was cut back by 0 bases and J by 7 bases. The CDR3: CATSDLPAGALGGELFL. The DNA of the CDR3 is TGTGCCACCAGTGATTTGCCAGCGGGAGCTCTTGGCGGGGAGCTGTTTTTA.

This clonotype was seen just once. The rearrangement joins TRBV25-1 to TRBJ2-7; D uncertain. V dropped 6 bases and J dropped 0 bases, with 6 bases sitting between them. This CDR3 contains 12 residues. Germline values: CDR1 MGHDK, CDR2 SYGVNS. The CDR3 region is CASRRTSYEQYF. The CDR3, as DNA: TGTGCCAGCAGAAGGACCTCCTACGAGCAGTACTTC.

This chain uses TRBV20-1 with TRBJ2-7; TRBD2 is a possible D gene (5 bases). The CDR3 runs 16 residues. The germline CDR1 and CDR2 sequences are DFQATT and SNEGSKA (reference sequence). The ends were cut back, 0 bases at V and 5 bases at J, with 20 bases in the middle. CDR3 sequence: CSARDSKKLVPDEQYF. As DNA, the CDR3 is TGCAGTGCTAGAGACTCTAAAAAACTAGTTCCCGACGAGCAGTACTTC.

This clonotype was recorded a few times. The rearrangement uses TRBV20-1 and TRBJ1-1, with D possibly matching TRBD1 (6 bases). Germline V gives CDR1 DFQATT, CDR2 SNEGSKA (reference sequence). Trimming took 1 base from V and 6 from J, leaving 9 bases between them. CDR3 size: 12 residues. The CDR3 protein is CSARVRTAEAFF. The CDR3 region has the DNA TGCAGTGCTAGAGTTAGGACAGCTGAAGCTTTCTTT.

This clonotype was counted between two and nine times. CDR3 amino acids: CASSEAGPGVSYEQYF. The DNA for the CDR3 is TGTGCCAGCAGTGAAGCGGGGCCCGGGGTCTCCTACGAGCAGTACTTC. The rearrangement joins TRBV2 to TRBJ2-7; D tentatively fits TRBD1 or TRBD2 (5 bases each). Germline V gene sequence: CDR1 SNHLY, CDR2 FYNNEI. V lost 0 bases, J lost 0 bases, and 12 bases lay in between. The CDR3 has 16 amino acids.

This chain links TRBV11-3 with TRBJ1-6; no clear D gene. Trimming took 5 bases from V and 6 from J, leaving 14 bases between them. The V gene's germline CDR1 is SGHNT and CDR2 YENEEA. The CDR3 extends over 15 amino acids. The CDR3 region is CASSAARQANSPLHF. Here the CDR3 DNA reads TGTGCCAGCAGCGCCGCCAGGCAGGCTAATTCACCCCTCCACTTT.

The gene calls are TRBV9 and TRBJ1-3; D remains ambiguous. The CDR3 is made up of 12 amino acids. The V gene lost 3 bases and the J gene lost 8 bases, with 9 bases spanning the gap. The germline V gene encodes CDR1 SGDLS and CDR2 YYNGEE. In DNA form, the CDR3 reads TGTGCCAGCAGCGATTCTTACGACACCATATATTTT. It yields the protein CASSDSYDTIYF.

The chain is built from TRBV12-3 or TRBV12-4 and TRBJ2-4; D perhaps matches TRBD1 (5 bases). Trimming cost V 0 bases and J 3 bases, with 18 bases left between them. The CDR3 extends over 18 amino acids. CDR3 loop: CASSLAGVGAGVKNIQYF. In nucleotides, the CDR3 is TGTGCCAGCAGTTTAGCAGGGGTAGGAGCTGGGGTCAAAAACATTCAGTACTTC.

V is TRBV30 and J is TRBJ2-1; D might be TRBD2 (6 bases). The CDR3 consists of 10 residues. V gave up 5 bases and J gave up 7 bases, with 6 bases separating them. The germline V gene has CDR1 GTSNPN and CDR2 SVGIG (reference sequence). CDR3 in DNA: TGTGCCTGGGGAGGGAATGAGCAGTTCTTC. Residues: CAWGGNEQFF.

The chain has TRBV4-1 and TRBJ2-5; 9 bases fit TRBD2. The CDR3 is 17 residues long. Trimming cost V 0 bases and J 3 bases; bases outside gene matches: 8. The germline V gene has CDR1 MGHRA and CDR2 YSYEKL. The CDR3 nucleotides read TGCGCCAGCAGCCAAGATAGTGCGGGAGGGAGAGAAGAGACCCAGTACTTC. Translating it yields CASSQDSAGGREETQYF.

This clonotype was found a few times. The chain couples TRBV4-1 to TRBJ1-5, with TRBD1 matching over 8 bases. Germline-derived CDR1 and CDR2 are MGHRA and YSYEKL. J lost 2 bases, V lost 3 bases, and 6 bases had no gene match. CDR3 length: 16 residues. The CDR3 spells CASSQWTGTGNQPQHF. The CDR3 coding sequence is TGCGCCAGCAGCCAGTGGACAGGGACGGGCAATCAGCCCCAGCATTTT.

The J gene is TRBJ2-7, the V gene TRBV24-1, with D perhaps TRBD2 (5 bases). The V end lost 4 bases, the J end lost 7 bases, and 16 bases lay between the germline ends. The CDR3 runs to 14 residues. The germline V gene encodes CDR1 KGHDR and CDR2 SFDVKD. The CDR3 bases are TGTGCCACCAGTGACCTGGACTTTCCGGGGGAGCAGTACTTC. Translation: CATSDLDFPGEQYF.

This clonotype has more than one count but fewer than ten. This chain joins TRBV7-8 and TRBJ1-5; no reliable D call. The V gene's germline CDR1 is SGHVS and CDR2 FQNEAQ. The ends were cut back, 5 bases at V and 7 bases at J, with 15 bases in the middle. The CDR3 spans 14 residues. CDR3 region: CASSVIGPGQPQHF. DNA for the CDR3: TGTGCCAGCAGCGTTATAGGGCCAGGACAGCCCCAGCATTTT.

V and J are TRBV12-3 or TRBV12-4 and TRBJ2-1, with a tentative D call TRBD2 (5 bases). The CDR3 length is 14 residues. V lost 3 bases and J lost 6, with 12 bases in between. As DNA, the CDR3 is TGTGCCAGCAGTTTCTACGACTACATCAATGAGCAGTTCTTC. This translates into CASSFYDYINEQFF.